The text below deals with one T cell receptor (beta chain). Its antigen specificity is not known. No base qualities exist here, and no much larger clone lies one base off it. TCRbeta CDR3 regions were amplified from genomic DNA by means of the immunoSEQ Assay, a bias-controlled multiplex PCR. Concerning the study's data processing: Within the assay, amplification of reference gene primers was used to estimate how many nucleated cells each sample contained. To quantify the absolute abundance of each unique TCRbeta CDR3 rearrangement, sequence reads were collapsed and filtered. Productive Simpson clonality was computed per sample as the square root of Simpson's diversity index over productive rearrangements. TCRdb limited this immuneACCESS table to in-frame rearrangements with V and J called. A share of clones is missing; checked studies link under half to unresolved V genes, and the rest is unexplained. V, J and clone size are those of that table, while D and trimming were read from the DNA. The sample yields roughly 160,000 clones; approximately 90% were counted once. The top ten clones comprise around 1.9% of the sample.

The data were taken from a study of blood T cell repertoires in COVID-19 (dated by TCRdb to the early 2020s). The study in broad terms: Collaborator samples came from the United States, Italy and Spain and covered acute and convalescent phases of COVID-19. The repertoires were released in a freely available public database intended as a resource for research on the immune response to SARS-CoV-2. The dataset comprised deeply sampled blood TCRbeta repertoires from subjects exposed to, actively infected with, or recovered from COVID-19. Where available, HLA class I and class II types were taken from metadata supplied by the sample provider and were not determined by assay-based typing. Sample metadata almost always included a de-identified subject ID, COVID-19 status, age in years and sex. The samples were drawn from two sources: the first 160 participants of the ongoing ImmuneRACE study, and 1,200 or so subjects contributed by 6 global collaborators. The prospective study material was composed of cDNA or gDNA derived from T cells, B-cell-depleted T cells, or PBMCs. Study-level results and caveats: How much clinical and demographic metadata was included differed by source and by participant, and the metadata was provided uncurated.

A second Seattle source provided samples from volunteer blood donors who had recovered from COVID-19. Each collaborating institution followed its own protocols to collect whole blood in K2EDTA tubes. For TCRbeta analysis, collaborators shipped samples as frozen whole blood, isolated PBMCs, or DNA extracted from either of those sample types. The receptor was isolated from a man aged 45-65 years who had recovered from COVID-19. Material for sequencing was peripheral blood.

The DNA sequence is given as TGTGCCAGCAGAATGGGCCCGGGAGGGCCCTACGAGCAGTACTTC. Translation gives CASRMGPGGPYEQYF. Here the chain combines TRBV27 and TRBJ2-7; the junction holds 8 bases that match TRBD2. From its cysteine to its phenylalanine, the CDR3 spans 15 amino acids. Solely the CDR3 DNA is kept, with 45 bases framed from the first base. The germline V and J ends show losses of 6 bases and 2 bases respectively, and no gene match explains 9 bases of the junction. For CDR1 and CDR2, the germline V gene (reference sequence) lists MNHEY and SMNVEV.